This TCR beta chain was recovered during a study of blood T cell repertoires in COVID-19. Study overall: Sites across the United States, Italy and Spain contributed samples from acute and convalescent COVID-19. T cells, B-cell-depleted T cells, or PBMCs supplied cDNA or gDNA.

A Seattle source enrolled patients during active infection and followed them longitudinally. In the original processing: Scientists estimated how many nucleated cells there were by amplifying reference gene primers. Here immunoSEQ multiplex PCR was the method, and the copy in TCRdb shows in-frame clones only, minus some. From that table come the V and J calls and clone size; the DNA was used to work out D and trimming. This table holds about 410,000 clones, over 75% found once. The specimen was peripheral blood. The receptor was derived from a woman aged 40 to 50 with COVID-19, enrolled during active disease.

CDR3 protein: CASSLGTGNTGELFF. In nucleotides, the CDR3 is TGTGCCAGCAGCTTAGGGACAGGGAACACCGGGGAGCTGTTTTTT. This chain uses TRBV7-2 with TRBJ2-2; 7 nucleotides match TRBD1. In germline, CDR1 is SGHTA, CDR2 FQGNSA. This CDR3 comprises 15 residues. With 1 base clipped from V and 1 base from J, the junction kept 0 bases outside the gene matches. Looking up the rest from reference TRBV7-2 and TRBJ2-2 gives the full variable domain: GAGVSQSPSNKVTEKGKDVELRCDPISGHTALYWYRQSLGQGLEFLIYFQGNSAPDKSGLPSDRFSAERTGGSVSTLTIQRTQQEDSAVYLCASSLGTGNTGELFFGEGSRLTVL.